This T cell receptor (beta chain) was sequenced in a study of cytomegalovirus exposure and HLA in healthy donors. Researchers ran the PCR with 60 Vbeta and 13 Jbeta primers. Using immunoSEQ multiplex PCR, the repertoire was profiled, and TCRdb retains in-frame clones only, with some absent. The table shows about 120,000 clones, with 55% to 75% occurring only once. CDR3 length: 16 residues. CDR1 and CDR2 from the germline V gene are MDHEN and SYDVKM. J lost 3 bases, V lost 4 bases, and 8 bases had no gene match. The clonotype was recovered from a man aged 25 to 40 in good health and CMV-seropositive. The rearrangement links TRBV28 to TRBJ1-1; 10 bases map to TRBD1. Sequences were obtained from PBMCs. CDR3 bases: TGTGCCAGCAGTTCCTACTTAGGGACAGGGGACACTGAAGCTTTCTTT. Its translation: CASSSYLGTGDTEAFF. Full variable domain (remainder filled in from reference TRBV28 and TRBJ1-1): DVKVTQSSRYLVKRTGEKVFLECVQDMDHENMFWYRQDPGLGLRLIYFSYDVKMKEKGDIPEGYSVSREKKERFSLILESASTNQTSMYLCASSSYLGTGDTEAFFGQGTRLTVV.